The sequence of this T cell receptor (beta chain) was determined in a study of blood T cells in healthy people across ages. The second PCR ran about 6 to 12 cycles with a sample-barcoded 5' primer and J-beta primers. MiXCR, run by TCRdb on the 5' RACE reads, gives a single entry per CDR3 protein. The profile shows about 1,400,000 distinct CDR3 sequences, about 43% of them singletons. With regard to this clonotype: Antigen unknown.

Study-level points and caveats: Both naive CD4+ cell counts and diversity were greater in long-lived donors than in aged donors.

The V end was cut by 3 bases, the J end by 5 bases, with 13 bases between. The CDR3 loop spans 14 amino acids. Germline CDR1 reads KGHSH; CDR2 reads LQKENI. Material for sequencing was blood. This sequence was found in a woman aged 18 to 35 in good health. The chain links TRBV18 to TRBJ1-2, with D maybe TRBD1 (5 bases). For the CDR3, the DNA is TGTGCCAGCTCACCGGGGCCGGGGGAGTATGGCTACACCTTC. Its translation: CASSPGPGEYGYTF. Variable domain in full (rest from reference TRBV18 and TRBJ1-2): NAGVMQNPRHLVRRRGQEARLRCSPMKGHSHVYWYRQLPEEGLKFMVYLQKENIIDESGMPKERFSAEFPKEGPSILRIQQVVRGDSAAYFCASSPGPGEYGYTFGSGTRLTVV.